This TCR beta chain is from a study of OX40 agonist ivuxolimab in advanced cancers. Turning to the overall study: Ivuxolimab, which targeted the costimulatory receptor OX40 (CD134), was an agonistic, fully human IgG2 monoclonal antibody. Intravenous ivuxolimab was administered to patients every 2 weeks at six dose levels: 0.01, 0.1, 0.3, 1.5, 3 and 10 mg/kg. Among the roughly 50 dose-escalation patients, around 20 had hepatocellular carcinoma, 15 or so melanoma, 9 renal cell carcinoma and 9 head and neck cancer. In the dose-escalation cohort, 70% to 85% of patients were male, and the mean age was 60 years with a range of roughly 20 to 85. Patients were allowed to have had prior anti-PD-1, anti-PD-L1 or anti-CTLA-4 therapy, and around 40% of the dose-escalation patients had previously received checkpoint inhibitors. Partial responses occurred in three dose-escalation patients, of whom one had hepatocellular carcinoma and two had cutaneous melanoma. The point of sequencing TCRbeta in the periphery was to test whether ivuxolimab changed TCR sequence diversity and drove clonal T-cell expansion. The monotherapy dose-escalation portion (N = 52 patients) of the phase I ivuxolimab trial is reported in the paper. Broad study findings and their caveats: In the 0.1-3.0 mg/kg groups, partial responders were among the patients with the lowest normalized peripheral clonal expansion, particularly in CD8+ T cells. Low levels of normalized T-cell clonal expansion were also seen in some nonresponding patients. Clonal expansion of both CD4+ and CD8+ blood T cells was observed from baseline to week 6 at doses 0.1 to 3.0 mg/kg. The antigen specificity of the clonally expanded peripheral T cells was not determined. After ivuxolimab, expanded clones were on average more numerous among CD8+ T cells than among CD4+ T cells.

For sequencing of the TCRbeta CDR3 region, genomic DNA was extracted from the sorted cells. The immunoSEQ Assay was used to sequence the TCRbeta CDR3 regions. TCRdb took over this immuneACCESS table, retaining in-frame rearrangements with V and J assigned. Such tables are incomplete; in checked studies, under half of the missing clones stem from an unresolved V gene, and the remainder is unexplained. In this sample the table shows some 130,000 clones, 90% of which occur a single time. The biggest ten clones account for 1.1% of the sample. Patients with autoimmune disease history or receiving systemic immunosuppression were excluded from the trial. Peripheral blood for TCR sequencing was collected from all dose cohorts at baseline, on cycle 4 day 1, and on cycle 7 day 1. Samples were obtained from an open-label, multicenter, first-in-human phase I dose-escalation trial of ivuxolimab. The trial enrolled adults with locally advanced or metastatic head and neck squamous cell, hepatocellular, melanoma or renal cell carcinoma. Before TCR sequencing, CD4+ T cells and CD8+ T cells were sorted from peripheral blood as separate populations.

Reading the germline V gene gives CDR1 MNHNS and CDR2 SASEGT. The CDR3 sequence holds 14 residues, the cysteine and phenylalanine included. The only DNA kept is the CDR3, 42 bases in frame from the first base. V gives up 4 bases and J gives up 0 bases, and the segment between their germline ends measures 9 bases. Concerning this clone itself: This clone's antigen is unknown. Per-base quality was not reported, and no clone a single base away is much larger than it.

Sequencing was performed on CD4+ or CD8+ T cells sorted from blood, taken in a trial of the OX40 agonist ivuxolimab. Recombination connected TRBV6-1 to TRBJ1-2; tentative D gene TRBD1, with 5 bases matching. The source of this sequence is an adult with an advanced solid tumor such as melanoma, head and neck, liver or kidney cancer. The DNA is TGTGCCAGCAGTGCGGGGGGTTCTAACTATGGCTACACCTTC. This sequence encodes CASSAGGSNYGYTF.